This T cell receptor beta chain derives from a study of tumor-infiltrating lymphocytes in glioblastoma multiforme. General study points: No surface-marker sorting into functional T cell subtypes was done.

Note on this clonotype: Its antigen remains unknown. A read error may explain this, as a much larger clone is one base away.

V lost 5 bases and J lost 2, with 12 bases in between. The germline gives CDR1 DFQATT, CDR2 SNEGSKA (reference sequence). The CDR3 runs to 13 residues. TCRB libraries came from RNA via three nested multiplex PCR rounds. TCRB-specific cDNA synthesis used approximately 0.49 ug of total RNA. MiXCR was run by TCRdb on the multiplex PCR reads, yielding one entry per CDR3 protein. The sample includes 15,000 to 20,000 distinct CDR3 sequences, about two thirds seen only once; the top ten take around 18%. This TCR was recovered from a male donor with glioblastoma. The chain combines TRBV20-1 with TRBJ2-5; no clear D. What was sequenced was peripheral blood. This CDR3 reads CSASRRLQETQYF. DNA for the CDR3: TGCAGTGCTTCCCGACGGCTTCAAGAGACCCAGTACTTC.